This T cell receptor (beta chain) was profiled in a study of shared clonotypes between healthy human individuals. Germline CDR1 reads GTSNPN; CDR2 reads SVGIG (reference sequence). CDR3 length: 13 residues. V was pared by 7 bases and J by 15 bases, with 14 bases of the junction left unmatched. This clone was seen a handful of times. Its target is not known. Researchers ran the assay at a deep level. Here immunoSEQ multiplex PCR was the method, and the copy in TCRdb shows in-frame clones only, minus some. The sample records some 790,000 clones, 72% being singletons. Findings of the study overall: In the sorted subsets, rarefaction showed sequencing was incomplete despite large depth.

The specimen was memory CD4+ T cells sorted from blood. Documented subset: CD45RA-negative fraction. The V gene is TRBV30, the J gene TRBJ2-1; 11 nucleotides align to TRBD2. The receptor was isolated from a young woman in good health. The CDR3 reads CASSRIAGGFPFF. The DNA for the CDR3 is TGTGCCTCCTCTAGGATAGCGGGAGGGTTTCCGTTCTTC.